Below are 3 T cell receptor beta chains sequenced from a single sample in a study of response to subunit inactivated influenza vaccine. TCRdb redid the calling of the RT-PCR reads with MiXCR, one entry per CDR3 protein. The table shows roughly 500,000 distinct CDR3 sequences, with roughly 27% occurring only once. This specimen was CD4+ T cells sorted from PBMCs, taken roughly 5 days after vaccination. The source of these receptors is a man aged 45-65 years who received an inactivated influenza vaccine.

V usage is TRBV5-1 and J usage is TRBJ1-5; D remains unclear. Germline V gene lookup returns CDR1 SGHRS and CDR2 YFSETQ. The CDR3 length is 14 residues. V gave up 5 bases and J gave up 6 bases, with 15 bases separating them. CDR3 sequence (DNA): TGCGCCAGCAGGTTTGGCGACGAGGGTCAGCCCCAGCATTTT. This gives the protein CASRFGDEGQPQHF.

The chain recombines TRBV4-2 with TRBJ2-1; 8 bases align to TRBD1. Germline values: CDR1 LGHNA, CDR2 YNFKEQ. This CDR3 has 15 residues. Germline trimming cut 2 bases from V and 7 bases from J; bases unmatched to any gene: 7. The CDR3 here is CASSQLRGLGNEQFF. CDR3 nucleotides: TGTGCCAGCAGCCAACTCAGGGGGCTTGGGAATGAGCAGTTCTTC.

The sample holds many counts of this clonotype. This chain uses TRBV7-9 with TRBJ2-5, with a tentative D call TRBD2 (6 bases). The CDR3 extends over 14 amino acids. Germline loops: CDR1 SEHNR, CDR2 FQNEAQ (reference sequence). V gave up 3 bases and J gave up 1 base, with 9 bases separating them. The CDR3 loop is CASSFSGGQETQYF. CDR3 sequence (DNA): TGTGCCAGCAGCTTTTCCGGGGGCCAAGAGACCCAGTACTTC. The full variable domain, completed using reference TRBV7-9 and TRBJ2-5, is DTGVSQNPRHKITKRGQNVTFRCDPISEHNRLYWYRQTLGQGPEFLTYFQNEAQLEKSRLLSDRFSAERPKGSFSTLEIQRTEQGDSAMYLCASSFSGGQETQYFGPGTRLLVL.